These T cell receptor beta chains were read from a single sample in a study of STAT5B mutations in CD4+ large granular lymphocyte leukemia. The protocol was immunoSEQ multiplex PCR, while the TCRdb copy is restricted to in-frame clones and leaves out a portion. The sample records around 43,000 clones, approximately 83% being singletons. Sequencing was done on a sample of CD4+ T cells from blood buffy coats. The receptors derive from a human donor in good health. The CDR3 runs from the conserved cysteine through the conserved F or W. The order of the fields is V gene, J gene, clone size, D gene, CDR3 DNA, CDR3 protein. The D gene is left open where the match is weak. Part of the rows lack a size; the others show once, few, many or a class for expanded clones.

V: TRBV14
J: TRBJ2-1
size: .
D: .
DNA: TGTGCCAGCAGCCAAGTTGAACCTCCGTTCTTC
CDR3: CASSQVEPPFF

V: TRBV4-1
J: TRBJ1-5
size: .
D: .
DNA: TGCGCCAGCAGCCAAGATCGTCCGGAATTTGGCAATCAGCCCCAGCATTTT
CDR3: CASSQDRPEFGNQPQHF

V: TRBV19
J: TRBJ2-7
size: .
D: TRBD2
DNA: TGTGCCAGTAGTATAAAGGGGCTCTCCGGGACTAGCGGTCCCTACGAGCAGTACTTC
CDR3: CASSIKGLSGTSGPYEQYF

V: TRBV2
J: TRBJ2-3
size: once
D: .
DNA: TGTGCCAGCAGTGCGATGCCCGGCACAGATACGCAGTATTTT
CDR3: CASSAMPGTDTQYF

V: TRBV28
J: TRBJ1-5
size: .
D: TRBD1
DNA: TGTGCCAGCAGGCAGGGGGGTTTGGGGCCCCAGCATTTT
CDR3: CASRQGGLGPQHF

V: TRBV15
J: TRBJ2-2
size: .
D: .
DNA: TGTGCCACCAGCGCCCGGACAGTGAACACCGGGGAGCTGTTTTTT
CDR3: CATSARTVNTGELFF

V: TRBV19
J: TRBJ1-2
size: .
D: TRBD1
DNA: TGTGCCAGTAGTCCACGGGACAGGGGGCTTCATCCCTATGGCTACACCTTC
CDR3: CASSPRDRGLHPYGYTF

V: TRBV28
J: TRBJ1-1
size: .
D: .
DNA: TGTGCCAGCAATCCGGGAATAAACACTGAAGCTTTCTTT
CDR3: CASNPGINTEAFF

V: TRBV9
J: TRBJ2-1
size: .
D: TRBD2
DNA: TGTGCCAGCAGCGATAGCGGGAGTTCCTACAATGAGCAGTTCTTC
CDR3: CASSDSGSSYNEQFF

V: TRBV11-1
J: TRBJ2-2
size: .
D: TRBD2
DNA: TGTGCCAGCAGCTCACCGGGACTAGCGGGAGGACTGAACACCGGGGAGCTGTTTTTT
CDR3: CASSSPGLAGGLNTGELFF

V: TRBV10-2
J: TRBJ2-3
size: .
D: TRBD2
DNA: TGCGCCAGCAGTGAGTCGACAGCGGGGCCCCGCACAGATACGCAGTATTTT
CDR3: CASSESTAGPRTDTQYF

V: TRBV9
J: TRBJ1-4
size: .
D: .
DNA: TGTGCCAGCAGCCCTGGACACGCTGCAACTAATGAAAAACTGTTTTTT
CDR3: CASSPGHAATNEKLFF

V: TRBV4-1
J: TRBJ1-5
size: .
D: .
DNA: TGCGCCAGCAGCCAAGATTGGGGGTATCAGCCCCAGCATTTT
CDR3: CASSQDWGYQPQHF

V: TRBV13
J: TRBJ2-5
size: .
D: TRBD1
DNA: TGTGCCAGCAGCCTCCCGCCGGGACAGGGGTATGGGACCCAGTACTTC
CDR3: CASSLPPGQGYGTQYF

V: TRBV30
J: TRBJ2-7
size: .
D: .
DNA: TGTGCCTGGAGTTCAGTAATCCACGAGCAGTACTTC
CDR3: CAWSSVIHEQYF

V: TRBV7-2
J: TRBJ2-7
size: .
D: .
DNA: TGTGCCAGCAGCTTAGCAACCGCCTACGAGCAGTACTTC
CDR3: CASSLATAYEQYF

V: TRBV7-3
J: TRBJ2-4
size: .
D: .
DNA: TGTGCCAGCAGCTTACTACCAGGGGCCAAAAACATTCAGTACTTC
CDR3: CASSLLPGAKNIQYF

V: TRBV4-3
J: TRBJ1-1
size: .
D: .
DNA: TGCGCCAGCAGCCAAGAGGGGGGCCAGACTTTCTTT
CDR3: CASSQEGGQTFF

V: TRBV7-2
J: TRBJ2-3
size: once
D: .
DNA: TGTGCCAGCAGCTTAGCGCATTCGACTCCTCGCAGTACGCAGTATTTT
CDR3: CASSLAHSTPRSTQYF

V: TRBV18
J: TRBJ2-7
size: few
D: .
DNA: TGTGCCAGCTCACCCTACTCCTCGGAGCAGTACTTC
CDR3: CASSPYSSEQYF

V: TRBV30
J: TRBJ2-3
size: once
D: .
DNA: TGTGCCTGGGCACGATCCTTCGTGACAGATACGCAGTATTTT
CDR3: CAWARSFVTDTQYF

V: TRBV29-1
J: TRBJ2-1
size: .
D: .
DNA: TGCAGCGTTGCTAGCCAGAGCTCCTACAATGAGCAGTTCTTC
CDR3: CSVASQSSYNEQFF

V: TRBV10-2
J: TRBJ1-2
size: .
D: .
DNA: TGCGCCAGCAGTGCTAGAACTACAGGAGACTATGGCTACACCTTC
CDR3: CASSARTTGDYGYTF

V: TRBV19
J: TRBJ1-5
size: .
D: .
DNA: TGTGCCAGTAGCACATACAGGGGCAATCAGCCCCAGCATTTT
CDR3: CASSTYRGNQPQHF

V: TRBV4-2
J: TRBJ2-5
size: .
D: TRBD2
DNA: TGTGCCAGCAGCCAAGGCGGGACTAGCGGCCAAGAGACCCAGTACTTC
CDR3: CASSQGGTSGQETQYF

V: TRBV7-8
J: TRBJ1-1
size: .
D: .
DNA: TGTGCCAGCAGCTTAATCGTGAACACTGAAGCTTTCTTT
CDR3: CASSLIVNTEAFF

V: TRBV2
J: TRBJ1-5
size: .
D: .
DNA: TGTGCCAGCATGTCAGGCAATCAGCCCCAGCATTTT
CDR3: CASMSGNQPQHF

V: TRBV28
J: TRBJ1-4
size: .
D: .
DNA: TGTGCCAGCCAGGGATCTAATGAAAAACTGTTTTTT
CDR3: CASQGSNEKLFF

V: TRBV18
J: TRBJ1-1
size: .
D: TRBD1
DNA: TGTGCCAGCTCACCACGGGACAGATTGAACACTGAAGCTTTCTTT
CDR3: CASSPRDRLNTEAFF

V: TRBV2
J: TRBJ2-7
size: .
D: .
DNA: TGTGCCAGCAGCCTTAGCGGCTCCACCTACGAGCAGTACTTC
CDR3: CASSLSGSTYEQYF

V: TRBV7-9
J: TRBJ2-2
size: .
D: .
DNA: TGTGCCAGCAGCCCCCCTTTTCACACCGGGGAGCTGTTTTTT
CDR3: CASSPPFHTGELFF

V: TRBV7-9
J: TRBJ1-2
size: .
D: .
DNA: TGTGCCAGCAGCCCCAACGAGGGGGATGGCTACACCTTC
CDR3: CASSPNEGDGYTF

V: TRBV15
J: TRBJ1-2
size: .
D: .
DNA: TGTGCCACCAGCAGGGACGGGACACCGGTCGTGGGCTATGGCTACACCTTC
CDR3: CATSRDGTPVVGYGYTF

V: TRBV19
J: TRBJ1-5
size: few
D: TRBD1
DNA: TGTGCCAGTAGCTCACTCAGACAGGGGGTCAATCAGCCCCAGCATTTT
CDR3: CASSSLRQGVNQPQHF

V: TRBV30
J: TRBJ2-5
size: once
D: TRBD2
DNA: TGTGCCGTAGCTACCAGCGGGGTTAAAGAGACCCAGTACTTC
CDR3: CAVATSGVKETQYF

V: TRBV5-1
J: TRBJ2-5
size: .
D: .
DNA: TGCGCCAGCAGCGAACAAGAGACCCAGTACTTC
CDR3: CASSEQETQYF

V: TRBV30
J: TRBJ1-6
size: .
D: .
DNA: TGTGCCTGGAGTGATCAGGGAGGTTCACCCCTCCACTTT
CDR3: CAWSDQGGSPLHF

V: TRBV11-2
J: TRBJ2-5
size: .
D: TRBD2
DNA: TGTGCCAGCAGCTCCCGGATAGCGGGAGTCGAGACCCAGTACTTC
CDR3: CASSSRIAGVETQYF

V: TRBV2
J: TRBJ2-3
size: .
D: .
DNA: TGTGCCAGCAGTAAGGGGGGCTTAGATACGCAGTATTTT
CDR3: CASSKGGLDTQYF

V: TRBV27
J: TRBJ2-6
size: .
D: .
DNA: TGTGCCAGCAGTTCTCGGTTAGGGAAAGCTGGGGCCAACGTCCTGACTTTC
CDR3: CASSSRLGKAGANVLTF

V: TRBV30
J: TRBJ2-1
size: .
D: .
DNA: TGTGCTCAGGGGGGTTATGAGCAGTTCTTC
CDR3: CAQGGYEQFF

V: TRBV28
J: TRBJ1-5
size: few
D: .
DNA: TGTGCCAGCAACCTCGGCAATCAGCCCCAGCATTTT
CDR3: CASNLGNQPQHF

V: TRBV15
J: TRBJ2-7
size: .
D: .
DNA: TGTGCCACCAGCAGTCTGGGGGGATATATCATGACAGGGAGGCACGAGCAGTACTTC
CDR3: CATSSLGGYIMTGRHEQYF

V: TRBV27
J: TRBJ2-5
size: .
D: TRBD1
DNA: TGTGCCAGCAGTTTATTTGGGCAGGGGGCGCGGGGAGAGACCCAGTACTTC
CDR3: CASSLFGQGARGETQYF

V: TRBV5-1
J: TRBJ2-1
size: once
D: TRBD1
DNA: TGCGCCAGCAGCCGTAGACAGGGTGTGGGCACCTACAATGAGCAGTTCTTC
CDR3: CASSRRQGVGTYNEQFF

V: TRBV2
J: TRBJ2-2
size: .
D: .
DNA: TGTGCCAGCAGTGAACGTAATAGCGGTAGCGCGAACACCGGGGAGCTGTTTTTT
CDR3: CASSERNSGSANTGELFF

V: TRBV5-1
J: TRBJ2-1
size: .
D: TRBD1
DNA: TGCGCCAGCAGCTTGGACAGGAACAGGGGCAATGAGCAGTTCTTC
CDR3: CASSLDRNRGNEQFF

V: TRBV10-3
J: TRBJ1-5
size: .
D: TRBD1
DNA: TGTGCCATCGGGGGGACAGGTCTGAGCAATCAGCCCCAGCATTTT
CDR3: CAIGGTGLSNQPQHF

V: TRBV6-1
J: TRBJ2-7
size: .
D: .
DNA: TGTGCCAGCAGTGAAACAAAGGCGGTGGAGCAGTACTTC
CDR3: CASSETKAVEQYF

V: TRBV30
J: TRBJ2-3
size: .
D: .
DNA: TGTGCCTGGAGTGTAGGTCCAGGGAGTGCAGATACGCAGTATTTT
CDR3: CAWSVGPGSADTQYF

V: TRBV5-4
J: TRBJ2-3
size: .
D: .
DNA: TGTGCCAGCAGCTGGGGAGATACGCAGTATTTT
CDR3: CASSWGDTQYF

V: TRBV30
J: TRBJ1-1
size: .
D: .
DNA: TGTGCCTGGGTCCCCGGGGGCTATTCTGAAGCTTTCTTT
CDR3: CAWVPGGYSEAFF

V: TRBV30
J: TRBJ1-1
size: .
D: .
DNA: TGTGCCTGGAGCGCTTCCCATAGCACTGAAGCTTTCTTT
CDR3: CAWSASHSTEAFF

V: TRBV19
J: TRBJ1-5
size: .
D: .
DNA: TGTGCCAGTAGTCGCCAGGGGCGAGGTGGGAATCAGCCCCAGCATTTT
CDR3: CASSRQGRGGNQPQHF

V: TRBV29-1
J: TRBJ1-1
size: .
D: .
DNA: TGCAGCGTTGGGGGGGACACTGAAGCTTTCTTT
CDR3: CSVGGDTEAFF

V: TRBV5-1
J: TRBJ1-1
size: .
D: .
DNA: TGCGCCAGCAGCTTCCACAGGGATGAAGCTTTCTTT
CDR3: CASSFHRDEAFF

V: TRBV5-4
J: TRBJ1-2
size: few
D: TRBD1
DNA: TGTGCCAGCAGCTGGGACAGGAAGGGCTATGGCTACACCTTC
CDR3: CASSWDRKGYGYTF

V: TRBV19
J: TRBJ2-1
size: .
D: TRBD2
DNA: TGTGCCAGCAAACCTAGCGGGAGACCTATTGATGAGCAGTTCTTC
CDR3: CASKPSGRPIDEQFF